The 9 T cell receptor beta chains given below trace back to one sample, sequenced in a study of shared clonotypes between healthy human individuals. Clones were read by immunoSEQ multiplex PCR, and TCRdb kept only the in-frame ones, dropping some. Among about 2 million clones, about 95% were seen once, and the ten largest hold approximately 1.2%. CD45RO-negative, CCR7-selected cells formed the naive CD8 fraction, which excluded terminally differentiated effector memory CD45RA+ cells. Sequenced input: naive CD8+ T cells sorted from blood. The receptors were gathered from a man younger than 35 in good health.

The CDR3 bases are TGTGCCAGCAGTTACCGGGGTACTCCCTACGAGCAGTACTTC. The encoded protein is CASSYRGTPYEQYF. This rearrangement joins TRBV6-5 to TRBJ2-7, with TRBD2 as a possible D gene (5 bases). Germline-derived CDR1 and CDR2 are MNHEY and SVGAGI. The CDR3 runs 14 residues. Trimming removed 2 bases at V and 2 bases at J, with 10 bases between.

The V call is TRBV4-2, the J call TRBJ2-5; 7 positions agree with TRBD2. Per germline, CDR1 LGHNA and CDR2 YNFKEQ. Trimming at V came to 0 bases and at J to 5 bases, leaving 15 bases not matched to a gene. The CDR3 covers 18 residues. CDR3 sequence: CASSQESLSVIGGETQYF. DNA of the CDR3: TGTGCCAGCAGCCAAGAATCCCTCTCGGTAATCGGGGGGGAGACCCAGTACTTC.

The V call is TRBV5-6, the J call TRBJ2-2; 14 bases are a match to TRBD2. Trimming cost V 3 bases and J 4 bases; bases outside gene matches: 2. Germline V gives CDR1 SGHDT, CDR2 YYEEEE. This CDR3 is built from 16 residues. CDR3 nucleotide sequence: TGTGCCAGCAGCTGGGGGACTAGCGGGAGCACCGGGGAGCTGTTTTTT. It translates to CASSWGTSGSTGELFF.

The V and J genes are TRBV28 and TRBJ2-6, with D unresolved. Germline V gives CDR1 MDHEN, CDR2 SYDVKM. V dropped 6 bases and J dropped 1 base, with 10 bases sitting between them. The CDR3 contains 15 residues. The CDR3: CASRSPLSGANVLTF. As DNA, the CDR3 is TGTGCCAGCAGGTCCCCCCTTTCTGGGGCCAACGTCCTGACTTTC.

The table lists this clone with a count of one. This CDR3 is CASREKGLAVIPDTQYF. The CDR3 DNA reads as TGTGCCAGCAGGGAAAAGGGACTAGCGGTTATCCCAGATACGCAGTATTTT. V and J are TRBV4-2 and TRBJ2-3; 11 nucleotides line up with TRBD2. The V gene's germline CDR1 is LGHNA and CDR2 YNFKEQ. This CDR3 has 17 residues. Germline trimming cut 6 bases from V and 4 bases from J; bases unmatched to any gene: 12.

This rearrangement joins TRBV30 to TRBJ2-7, with 9 bases identical to TRBD1. The germline CDR1 and CDR2 sequences are GTSNPN and SVGIG (reference sequence). J gave up 7 bases and V 8 bases, and 12 bases lay outside the gene matches. The CDR3 extends over 13 amino acids. The CDR3 nucleotides are TGTGCCATTACCGGACAGGGGATGAGGGAGCAGTACTTC. It translates to CAITGQGMREQYF.

DNA for the CDR3: TGTGCCAGCAGCTTGTCAATAGCGGGGGCCCAGGGGGAGCAGTACTTC. Residues: CASSLSIAGAQGEQYF. The chain couples TRBV5-6 to TRBJ2-7; the match to TRBD2 covers 9 bases. V lost 1 base, J lost 7 bases, and 12 bases stayed unmatched. Germline CDR1 and CDR2: SGHDT and YYEEEE. This CDR3 is 16 amino acids long.

This chain links TRBV7-6 with TRBJ2-7; D perhaps matches TRBD2 (6 bases). Per the germline V gene, CDR1 is SGHVS and CDR2 is FNYEAQ. Trimming cost V 5 bases and J 0 bases, with 14 bases left between them. The CDR3 runs to 15 residues. DNA for the CDR3: TGTGCCAGCAGCCCAGCTTACGGGAGCTCCTACGAGCAGTACTTC. It translates to CASSPAYGSSYEQYF.

The chain employs TRBV15 and TRBJ2-7, with D tentatively TRBD1 (6 bases). In germline, CDR1 is LNHNV, CDR2 YYDKDF (reference sequence). Trimming left V 8 bases short and J 0 bases short, with 17 bases between. The CDR3 runs 15 residues. The CDR3 region is CATYDNRAPSYEQYF. The CDR3 region has the DNA TGTGCCACCTACGATAACAGGGCTCCCTCCTACGAGCAGTACTTC.